A selection of T cell receptor beta chains follows, all from one sample in a study of OX40 agonist ivuxolimab in advanced cancers. Profiling relied on immunoSEQ multiplex PCR, and the TCRdb table lists in-frame clones only, not all of them. This table holds 75,000 to 95,000 clones, around 92% found once. The sequencing here drew on CD4+ or CD8+ T cells sorted from blood, taken in a trial of the OX40 agonist ivuxolimab. These receptors were obtained from an adult with an advanced solid tumor such as melanoma, head and neck, liver or kidney cancer. Both conserved end residues are part of each CDR3. The D gene is left open where the match is weak. Size is omitted from some rows. Given values are once, few, many or a class for expanded clones.

v_call	clone_size	d_call	j_call	cdr3_nt	cdr3_aa
TRBV19	-	-	TRBJ2-5	TGTGCCAGTAGTATTATGGGGGGCCAAGAGACCCAGTACTTC	CASSIMGGQETQYF
TRBV15	once	TRBD1	TRBJ1-4	TGTGCCACCAGCAGAGACAGGGGGATAGGAAAACTGTTTTTT	CATSRDRGIGKLFF
TRBV6-5	-	TRBD1	TRBJ2-7	TGTGCCGCAAAGGGAAGAACAGGGGACTACGAGCAGTACTTC	CAAKGRTGDYEQYF
TRBV19	-	TRBD1	TRBJ1-3	TGTGCCAGTAGTATAAAGACAGGGGTTGGAAACACCATATATTTT	CASSIKTGVGNTIYF
TRBV7-9	-	-	TRBJ1-6	TGTGCCAGCAGCTTGGATGAGAATTCACCCCTCCACTTT	CASSLDENSPLHF
TRBV19	-	TRBD1	TRBJ2-6	TGTGCCAGTAGTTTCCCGGACAGGGGTTCGGGGGCCAACGTCCTGACTTTC	CASSFPDRGSGANVLTF
TRBV5-4	-	-	TRBJ1-1	TGTGCCAGCAGCAAATTTACACAGAACACTGAAGCTTTCTTT	CASSKFTQNTEAFF
TRBV19	-	-	TRBJ1-1	TGTGCCAGTAGTATCGGAGGGAATTTGCACACTGAAGCTTTCTTT	CASSIGGNLHTEAFF
TRBV5-1	-	-	TRBJ2-7	TGCGCCAGCAGCCCTCCGGGACAAGTTTACGAGCAGTACTTC	CASSPPGQVYEQYF
TRBV29-1	-	-	TRBJ1-3	TGCAGCGTAAAAGGGAATGGAAACACCATATATTTT	CSVKGNGNTIYF